A single sample is the source of the 5 T cell receptor beta chains below, sequenced in a study of shared clonotypes between healthy human individuals. TCRdb's table, derived via immunoSEQ multiplex PCR, lists solely in-frame clones and lacks some. The repertoire has roughly 2.6 million clones, just over 90% of them found once; the top ten carry 0.13% to 0.15%. Sequenced input: naive CD4+ T cells sorted from blood. The subset was: CD45RA+ positively selected. The receptor set was obtained from a young man in good health.

The gene calls are TRBV18 and TRBJ1-6, with TRBD1 matching over 10 bases. V trimming: 5 bases; J trimming: 7 bases; junction bases outside the gene matches: 2. This CDR3 has 14 amino acids. Germline CDR1 and CDR2: KGHSH and LQKENI. The CDR3 is CASSGDRGNSPLHF. The CDR3 DNA sequence: TGTGCCAGCTCAGGGGACAGGGGAAATTCACCCCTCCACTTT.

This clone was seen just once. The same CDR3 arises from other DNA sequences in this sample as well. The chain recombines TRBV5-1 with TRBJ1-6; D ambiguous. There are 13 residues in the CDR3. Looked up from germline, CDR1 is SGHRS and CDR2 is YFSETQ. V was pared by 0 bases and J by 4 bases, with 2 bases between. The CDR3 here is CASSLGYNSPLHF. The CDR3 DNA follows: TGCGCCAGCAGCTTGGGTTATAATTCACCCCTCCACTTT.

The chain is built from TRBV5-1 and TRBJ2-1; tentative D call: TRBD2 (6 bases). Looked up from germline, CDR1 is SGHRS and CDR2 is YFSETQ. CDR3 length equals 16 residues. The V gene lost 4 bases and the J gene lost 3 bases, with 17 bases spanning the gap. Here the CDR3 DNA reads TGCGCCAGCAGCCGGGGGACCTTCCAAATCTACAATGAGCAGTTCTTC. Translation gives CASSRGTFQIYNEQFF.

This sequence joins TRBV6-6 and TRBJ1-5; D call uncertain. Germline CDR1 and CDR2: MNHNY and SVGAGI (reference sequence). The CDR3 loop spans 14 amino acids. V was trimmed by 2 bases and J by 3 bases, leaving 8 bases between them. This CDR3 reads CASSYPEFNQPQHF. As DNA, the CDR3 is TGTGCCAGCAGTTACCCGGAGTTCAATCAGCCCCAGCATTTT.

The V and J genes are TRBV7-9 and TRBJ2-1; TRBD2 agrees at 7 bases. The CDR3 extends over 14 amino acids. The germline CDR1 and CDR2 sequences are SEHNR and FQNEAQ (reference sequence). The V gene end was trimmed by 6 bases and the J gene end by 9 bases; junction bases not matched to a gene: 11. The CDR3 DNA is TGTGCCAGCAGAACCGGGACTACAAGGGGTGAGCAGTTCTTC. Translating gives CASRTGTTRGEQFF.